This TCR beta chain was sequenced during a study of T cell repertoires in cytomegalovirus infection. Study background: An indication of both CMV infection and matching HLA type came from public TCR beta signatures.

Study-level results: CMV-specific TCR beta clonotypes restricted by HLA-C dominated the ex vivo response.

TCRdb reanalysed the reads using MiXCR and keeps one entry per CDR3 protein. The sample holds 200,000 to 300,000 distinct CDR3 sequences, approximately 13% seen once. Concerning this clonotype: Its antigen is currently unknown.

Trimming removed 1 base from V and 6 bases from J; junction bases left unmatched: 6. Per the germline V gene, CDR1 is MGHDK and CDR2 is SYGVNS. The CDR3 runs to 17 residues. The TCR comes from a human donor in good health (CMV status not recorded). Some clones in this sample may be carry-over from other donors' samples. Source material: PBMCs. The chain carries TRBV25-1 and TRBJ2-1; 13 bases align to TRBD2. The CDR3, as DNA: TGTGCCAGCAGTGAATGGGGACTAGCGGGAAGGTCCAATGAGCAGTTCTTC. Translating it yields CASSEWGLAGRSNEQFF.